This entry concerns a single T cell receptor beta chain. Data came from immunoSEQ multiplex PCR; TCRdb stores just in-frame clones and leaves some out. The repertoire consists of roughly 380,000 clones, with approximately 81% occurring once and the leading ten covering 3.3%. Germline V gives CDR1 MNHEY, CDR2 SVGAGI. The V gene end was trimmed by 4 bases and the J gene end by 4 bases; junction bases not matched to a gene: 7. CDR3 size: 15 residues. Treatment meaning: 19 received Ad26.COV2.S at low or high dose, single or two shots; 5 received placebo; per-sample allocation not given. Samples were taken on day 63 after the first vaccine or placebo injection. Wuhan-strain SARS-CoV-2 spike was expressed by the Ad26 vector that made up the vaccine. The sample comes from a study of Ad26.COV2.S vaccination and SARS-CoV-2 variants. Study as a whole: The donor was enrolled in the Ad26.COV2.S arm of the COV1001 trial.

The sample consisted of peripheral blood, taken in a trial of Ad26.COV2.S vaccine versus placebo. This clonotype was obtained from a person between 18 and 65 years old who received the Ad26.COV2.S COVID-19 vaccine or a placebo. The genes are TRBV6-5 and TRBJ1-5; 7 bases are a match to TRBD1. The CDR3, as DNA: TGTGCCAGCAGTTTCACCCGGGACAGTAATCAGCCCCAGCATTTT. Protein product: CASSFTRDSNQPQHF.